There are many counts of the clone carrying this T cell receptor (beta chain). Its antigen remains unidentified. TCRdb re-derived calls from the reads in MiXCR, one entry per CDR3 protein. The data show about 140,000 distinct CDR3 sequences, under 8% seen once. The data derive from a study of T cell repertoires in cytomegalovirus infection. Overall study context: Public signatures in TCR beta pointed to CMV infection and matching HLA type.

Overall study findings and caveats: Dominating the ex vivo response were TCR beta clonotypes that were CMV-specific and HLA-C-restricted. Public TCR beta family frequency separated CMV-and-HLA carriers, including in an independent cohort.

The CDR3 length is 15 residues. V was pared by 5 bases and J by 2 bases, with 14 bases between. Germline loops: CDR1 SGHAT, CDR2 FQNNGV. This sequence originates from a human donor in good health (CMV status not recorded). Some clones in this sample may be carry-over from other donors' samples. The gene calls are TRBV11-2 and TRBJ2-3; D is uncertain. Material for sequencing was PBMCs. The CDR3 DNA is TGTGCCAGCAGCCCCCCTTCCGGGTACACAGATACGCAGTATTTT. It translates to CASSPPSGYTDTQYF.